This TCR beta chain was sequenced in a study of cytomegalovirus exposure and HLA in healthy donors. Findings and limits, study-wide: For most TCR sequences rarity was the rule, although some public TCRs occurred in many donors. A later analysis showed that HLA-associated TCR beta chains had undergone more clonal expansion than equally common others. No immune exposure information besides CMV serostatus was available.

In regard to this clone: Its antigen is not known.

CDR3 length: 14 residues. The J segment lost 4 bases and the V segment lost 6 bases, leaving 3 bases of the junction unmatched. Germline assignment: CDR1 MNHEY and CDR2 SVGAGI. It was with 60 Vbeta and 13 Jbeta primers that the PCR ran. Profiling relied on immunoSEQ multiplex PCR, and the TCRdb table lists in-frame clones only, not all of them. The sample records around 220,000 clones, roughly four fifths being singletons. Sequencing was performed on PBMCs. This sequence was found in a girl aged 5 to 17 in good health and CMV-seronegative. The rearrangement joins TRBV6-5 to TRBJ1-6; 7 bases are shared with TRBD1. The CDR3 DNA reads TGTGCCAGCAGCCCGGGACAGTATAATTCACCCCTCCACTTT. Amino acids: CASSPGQYNSPLHF.